Listed below are T cell receptor beta chains from one sample, sequenced in a study of blood T cell repertoires in COVID-19. TCRdb's table, derived via immunoSEQ multiplex PCR, lists solely in-frame clones and lacks some. The repertoire consists of approximately 260,000 clones, with nearly 85% occurring once and the leading ten covering around 7.8%. Source material: peripheral blood. Receptors originate from a human donor in a cohort sampled during active COVID-19. The CDR3 runs from the conserved cysteine through the conserved F or W. Each record gives: D gene, J gene, CDR3 length, clone size, V gene, CDR3 protein, CDR3 DNA. D genes are given only for firm matches. Size is omitted from some rows. Given values are once, few, many or a class for expanded clones.

d_gene: TRBD1
j_gene: TRBJ1-1
len: 16
abundance: NA
v_gene: TRBV7-6
CDR3aa: CASSTAHGQGNTEAFF
CDR3nt: TGTGCCAGCAGCACAGCCCACGGACAGGGGAACACTGAAGCTTTCTTT

d_gene: NA
j_gene: TRBJ1-1
len: 15
abundance: NA
v_gene: TRBV9
CDR3aa: CASSVGTNLNTEAFF
CDR3nt: TGTGCCAGCAGCGTAGGGACAAACCTGAACACTGAAGCTTTCTTT

d_gene: NA
j_gene: TRBJ1-4
len: 14
abundance: NA
v_gene: TRBV19
CDR3aa: CASSRHGLIEKLFF
CDR3nt: TGTGCCAGTAGTCGGCACGGACTTATTGAAAAACTGTTTTTT

d_gene: NA
j_gene: TRBJ1-2
len: 14
abundance: NA
v_gene: TRBV6-6
CDR3aa: CASSPARGSYGYTF
CDR3nt: TGTGCCAGCAGTCCCGCCCGGGGGAGCTATGGCTACACCTTC

d_gene: TRBD2
j_gene: TRBJ2-1
len: 15
abundance: NA
v_gene: TRBV7-8
CDR3aa: CASSLARGNNNEQFF
CDR3nt: TGTGCCAGCAGCTTAGCGCGGGGGAACAACAATGAGCAGTTCTTC

d_gene: NA
j_gene: TRBJ2-7
len: 15
abundance: NA
v_gene: TRBV6-5
CDR3aa: CASSYARATGYEQYF
CDR3nt: TGTGCCAGCAGTTATGCCCGGGCAACGGGATACGAGCAGTACTTC

d_gene: NA
j_gene: TRBJ1-6
len: 15
abundance: NA
v_gene: TRBV5-1
CDR3aa: CASSLAPGQNSPLHF
CDR3nt: TGCGCCAGCAGCTTGGCCCCTGGGCAGAATTCACCCCTCCACTTT

d_gene: NA
j_gene: TRBJ2-5
len: 15
abundance: NA
v_gene: TRBV3-1/TRBV3-2
CDR3aa: CASSQLGGGLETQYF
CDR3nt: TGTGCCAGCAGCCAACTAGGGGGGGGCCTAGAGACCCAGTACTTC

d_gene: TRBD2
j_gene: TRBJ2-1
len: 17
abundance: NA
v_gene: TRBV6-2/TRBV6-3
CDR3aa: CASSYSGLAGVYNEQFF
CDR3nt: TGTGCCAGCAGTTACAGCGGACTAGCGGGGGTCTACAATGAGCAGTTCTTC

d_gene: NA
j_gene: TRBJ1-1
len: 16
abundance: few
v_gene: TRBV2
CDR3aa: CASRAGLGPEGTEAFF
CDR3nt: TGTGCCAGCAGGGCGGGGTTAGGGCCCGAGGGCACTGAAGCTTTCTTT

d_gene: TRBD1
j_gene: TRBJ2-7
len: 13
abundance: NA
v_gene: TRBV25-1
CDR3aa: CASQGTGTYEQYF
CDR3nt: TGTGCCAGCCAAGGGACAGGAACCTACGAGCAGTACTTC

d_gene: TRBD1
j_gene: TRBJ1-1
len: 14
abundance: NA
v_gene: TRBV27
CDR3aa: CASSYTGVNTEAFF
CDR3nt: TGTGCCAGCAGTTATACAGGGGTGAACACTGAAGCTTTCTTT

d_gene: NA
j_gene: TRBJ2-2
len: 13
abundance: NA
v_gene: TRBV12-3/TRBV12-4
CDR3aa: CASSLVAGGELFF
CDR3nt: TGTGCCAGCAGTTTAGTCGCAGGGGGGGAGCTGTTTTTT

d_gene: TRBD1
j_gene: TRBJ1-1
len: 14
abundance: NA
v_gene: TRBV18
CDR3aa: CASSRDSMNTEAFF
CDR3nt: TGTGCCAGCTCTCGGGACAGCATGAACACTGAAGCTTTCTTT

d_gene: TRBD2
j_gene: TRBJ2-7
len: 14
abundance: NA
v_gene: TRBV15
CDR3aa: CATASGTGSYEQYF
CDR3nt: TGTGCCACCGCCAGCGGGACTGGGTCCTACGAGCAGTACTTC

d_gene: NA
j_gene: TRBJ1-1
len: 16
abundance: NA
v_gene: TRBV5-6
CDR3aa: CASSLEGVWRNTEAFF
CDR3nt: TGTGCCAGCAGCTTGGAGGGGGTTTGGCGGAACACTGAAGCTTTCTTT

d_gene: TRBD2
j_gene: TRBJ2-3
len: 16
abundance: NA
v_gene: TRBV14
CDR3aa: CASSLWTSGDLDTQYF
CDR3nt: TGTGCCAGCAGCCTGTGGACTAGCGGGGATTTGGATACGCAGTATTTT

d_gene: NA
j_gene: TRBJ2-1
len: 15
abundance: NA
v_gene: TRBV27
CDR3aa: CASSLRDYSYNEQFF
CDR3nt: TGTGCCAGCAGTTTGAGGGATTACTCCTACAATGAGCAGTTCTTC

d_gene: NA
j_gene: TRBJ2-7
len: 16
abundance: NA
v_gene: TRBV2
CDR3aa: CASSEALTRAYYEQYF
CDR3nt: TGTGCCAGCAGTGAAGCTCTGACTAGGGCCTACTACGAGCAGTACTTC

d_gene: NA
j_gene: TRBJ2-5
len: 15
abundance: NA
v_gene: TRBV5-4
CDR3aa: CASSLTARGSETQYF
CDR3nt: TGTGCCAGCAGCTTGACAGCGCGAGGGAGCGAGACCCAGTACTTC

d_gene: NA
j_gene: TRBJ1-4
len: 15
abundance: NA
v_gene: TRBV5-1
CDR3aa: CASSSTPGMNEKLFF
CDR3nt: TGCGCCAGCAGCTCCACTCCCGGTATGAATGAAAAACTGTTTTTT

d_gene: TRBD2
j_gene: TRBJ2-1
len: 15
abundance: NA
v_gene: TRBV28
CDR3aa: CASSVLAGGLNEQFF
CDR3nt: TGTGCCAGCAGTGTACTAGCGGGGGGCCTGAATGAGCAGTTCTTC

d_gene: TRBD1
j_gene: TRBJ1-4
len: 14
abundance: NA
v_gene: TRBV7-6
CDR3aa: CASSLGQGGEKLFF
CDR3nt: TGTGCCAGCAGCTTGGGACAGGGGGGGGAAAAACTGTTTTTT

d_gene: TRBD1
j_gene: TRBJ2-2
len: 15
abundance: once
v_gene: TRBV18
CDR3aa: CASSLGTGFTGELFF
CDR3nt: TGTGCCAGCTCACTCGGGACAGGGTTCACCGGGGAGCTGTTTTTT

d_gene: NA
j_gene: TRBJ1-1
len: 16
abundance: NA
v_gene: TRBV19
CDR3aa: CASSALRGARNTEAFF
CDR3nt: TGTGCCAGTAGTGCCCTACGGGGGGCGAGGAACACTGAAGCTTTCTTT

d_gene: NA
j_gene: TRBJ2-1
len: 16
abundance: NA
v_gene: TRBV4-2
CDR3aa: CASSPPEGGPNNEQFF
CDR3nt: TGTGCCAGCAGCCCACCCGAGGGGGGGCCCAACAATGAGCAGTTCTTC

d_gene: NA
j_gene: TRBJ2-7
len: 14
abundance: NA
v_gene: TRBV9
CDR3aa: CASSPRTASYEQYF
CDR3nt: TGTGCCAGCAGCCCCCGGACAGCTTCCTACGAGCAGTACTTC

d_gene: TRBD1
j_gene: TRBJ1-2
len: 15
abundance: once
v_gene: TRBV25-1
CDR3aa: CASSEPGQGGEGYTF
CDR3nt: TGTGCCAGCAGTGAACCCGGACAGGGCGGTGAAGGCTACACCTTC

d_gene: TRBD1
j_gene: TRBJ1-2
len: 16
abundance: NA
v_gene: TRBV5-1
CDR3aa: CASSSEGQGASYGYTF
CDR3nt: TGCGCCAGCAGCTCGGAGGGACAGGGGGCTAGCTATGGCTACACCTTC

d_gene: TRBD1
j_gene: TRBJ1-2
len: 14
abundance: NA
v_gene: TRBV7-2
CDR3aa: CASSPSWTGTGYTF
CDR3nt: TGTGCCAGCAGCCCTAGTTGGACAGGGACCGGCTACACCTTC

d_gene: NA
j_gene: TRBJ2-1
len: 14
abundance: NA
v_gene: TRBV23-1
CDR3aa: CASSRRQRCNEQFF
CDR3nt: TGCGCCAGCAGTCGCCGACAGAGGTGCAATGAGCAGTTCTTC

d_gene: NA
j_gene: TRBJ1-2
len: 14
abundance: once
v_gene: TRBV16
CDR3aa: CASSPQGGAYGYTF
CDR3nt: TGTGCCAGCAGCCCCCAAGGGGGGGCCTATGGCTACACCTTC

d_gene: TRBD2
j_gene: TRBJ2-3
len: 16
abundance: NA
v_gene: TRBV9
CDR3aa: CASSVYSGGPTDTQYF
CDR3nt: TGTGCCAGCAGCGTCTATAGCGGGGGCCCCACAGATACGCAGTATTTT

d_gene: NA
j_gene: TRBJ2-1
len: 16
abundance: NA
v_gene: TRBV11-2
CDR3aa: CASRVGVGGGYNEQFF
CDR3nt: TGTGCCAGCAGGGTGGGAGTCGGTGGAGGGTACAATGAGCAGTTCTTC

d_gene: TRBD1
j_gene: TRBJ2-5
len: 13
abundance: NA
v_gene: TRBV29-1
CDR3aa: CSVNAGGEETQYF
CDR3nt: TGCAGCGTAAATGCAGGGGGCGAAGAGACCCAGTACTTC

d_gene: NA
j_gene: TRBJ2-7
len: 15
abundance: NA
v_gene: TRBV6-5
CDR3aa: CASSRTGISAHEQYF
CDR3nt: TGTGCCAGCAGTCGTACAGGGATTTCAGCTCACGAGCAGTACTTC

d_gene: NA
j_gene: TRBJ1-2
len: 14
abundance: NA
v_gene: TRBV19
CDR3aa: CASTDARQNYGYTF
CDR3nt: TGTGCCAGTACGGATGCCAGGCAGAACTATGGCTACACCTTC

d_gene: TRBD1
j_gene: TRBJ1-1
len: 16
abundance: NA
v_gene: TRBV6-1
CDR3aa: CASSERKRQGETEAFF
CDR3nt: TGTGCCAGCAGTGAACGGAAAAGACAGGGTGAAACTGAAGCTTTCTTT

d_gene: NA
j_gene: TRBJ2-3
len: 15
abundance: NA
v_gene: TRBV5-1
CDR3aa: CASSVSGGPIDTQYF
CDR3nt: TGCGCCAGCAGCGTTAGCGGTGGCCCAATCGATACGCAGTATTTT

d_gene: NA
j_gene: TRBJ2-1
len: 15
abundance: NA
v_gene: TRBV28
CDR3aa: CASSLVSLAHNEQFF
CDR3nt: TGTGCCAGCAGTTTAGTAAGCCTAGCGCACAATGAGCAGTTCTTC

d_gene: TRBD1
j_gene: TRBJ2-1
len: 17
abundance: NA
v_gene: TRBV15
CDR3aa: CATSRPEGDRGRNEQFF
CDR3nt: TGTGCCACCAGCAGGCCCGAGGGGGACAGGGGACGCAATGAGCAGTTCTTC

d_gene: NA
j_gene: TRBJ1-1
len: 13
abundance: NA
v_gene: TRBV19
CDR3aa: CASSIFGGTEAFF
CDR3nt: TGTGCCAGTAGTATCTTCGGGGGCACTGAAGCTTTCTTT

d_gene: NA
j_gene: TRBJ2-1
len: 16
abundance: NA
v_gene: TRBV7-9
CDR3aa: CASSLVSGSRFNEQFF
CDR3nt: TGTGCCAGCAGCTTAGTATCCGGGAGTAGATTTAATGAGCAGTTCTTC

d_gene: TRBD1
j_gene: TRBJ2-1
len: 16
abundance: NA
v_gene: TRBV3-1/TRBV3-2
CDR3aa: CASSQYGTGAYNEQFF
CDR3nt: TGTGCCAGCAGCCAATATGGGACAGGTGCCTACAATGAGCAGTTCTTC

d_gene: TRBD1
j_gene: TRBJ2-7
len: 15
abundance: NA
v_gene: TRBV15
CDR3aa: CATSRDRGYSYEQYF
CDR3nt: TGTGCCACCAGCAGGGACAGGGGGTACTCCTACGAGCAGTACTTC

d_gene: TRBD2
j_gene: TRBJ2-3
len: 15
abundance: once
v_gene: TRBV7-6
CDR3aa: CASSPGLAGSDTQYF
CDR3nt: TGTGCCAGCAGCCCAGGACTAGCGGGGTCAGATACGCAGTATTTT

d_gene: TRBD1
j_gene: TRBJ1-1
len: 15
abundance: NA
v_gene: TRBV6-1
CDR3aa: CASSEWDRVNTEAFF
CDR3nt: TGTGCCAGCAGTGAATGGGACAGGGTGAACACTGAAGCTTTCTTT

d_gene: NA
j_gene: TRBJ2-5
len: 14
abundance: NA
v_gene: TRBV5-4
CDR3aa: CASSEGGKVETQYF
CDR3nt: TGTGCCAGCAGCGAGGGGGGGAAGGTAGAGACCCAGTACTTC

d_gene: TRBD1
j_gene: TRBJ1-4
len: 13
abundance: NA
v_gene: TRBV6-5
CDR3aa: CASSRDRGEKLFF
CDR3nt: TGTGCCAGCAGTAGGGACAGAGGGGAAAAACTGTTTTTT

d_gene: TRBD2
j_gene: TRBJ2-5
len: 14
abundance: NA
v_gene: TRBV9
CDR3aa: CASSVGSGGVTQYF
CDR3nt: TGTGCCAGCAGCGTGGGGTCTGGGGGGGTGACCCAGTACTTC

d_gene: NA
j_gene: TRBJ2-5
len: 9
abundance: NA
v_gene: TRBV19
CDR3aa: CTIRGTQYF
CDR3nt: TGTACTATCCGAGGGACCCAGTACTTC

d_gene: NA
j_gene: TRBJ1-4
len: 15
abundance: NA
v_gene: TRBV5-1
CDR3aa: CASSPTQATNEKLFF
CDR3nt: TGCGCCAGCAGCCCCACACAGGCAACTAATGAAAAACTGTTTTTT

d_gene: TRBD1
j_gene: TRBJ2-5
len: 14
abundance: NA
v_gene: TRBV5-1
CDR3aa: CASSYGQGGETQYF
CDR3nt: TGCGCCAGCAGTTACGGACAGGGCGGGGAGACCCAGTACTTC

d_gene: NA
j_gene: TRBJ2-3
len: 14
abundance: NA
v_gene: TRBV19
CDR3aa: CASKEEVFTDTQYF
CDR3nt: TGTGCCAGTAAGGAGGAGGTTTTCACAGATACGCAGTATTTT

d_gene: TRBD1
j_gene: TRBJ2-7
len: 13
abundance: NA
v_gene: TRBV2
CDR3aa: CASDNRGSDEQYF
CDR3nt: TGTGCCAGCGATAACAGGGGGAGCGACGAGCAGTACTTC

d_gene: NA
j_gene: TRBJ2-3
len: 11
abundance: NA
v_gene: TRBV2
CDR3aa: CASSVVDTQYF
CDR3nt: TGTGCCAGCAGTGTAGTAGATACGCAGTATTTT

d_gene: TRBD1
j_gene: TRBJ1-1
len: 14
abundance: NA
v_gene: TRBV7-2
CDR3aa: CASSAGQWNTEAFF
CDR3nt: TGTGCCAGCAGCGCGGGACAGTGGAACACTGAAGCTTTCTTT

d_gene: TRBD2
j_gene: TRBJ2-1
len: 16
abundance: NA
v_gene: TRBV18
CDR3aa: CASSPVSGGSYNEQFF
CDR3nt: TGTGCCAGCTCACCAGTTTCGGGGGGCTCCTACAATGAGCAGTTCTTC

d_gene: TRBD2
j_gene: TRBJ2-7
len: 14
abundance: NA
v_gene: TRBV7-8
CDR3aa: CASKTSGSSYEQYF
CDR3nt: TGTGCCAGCAAGACTAGCGGGAGCTCCTACGAGCAGTACTTC